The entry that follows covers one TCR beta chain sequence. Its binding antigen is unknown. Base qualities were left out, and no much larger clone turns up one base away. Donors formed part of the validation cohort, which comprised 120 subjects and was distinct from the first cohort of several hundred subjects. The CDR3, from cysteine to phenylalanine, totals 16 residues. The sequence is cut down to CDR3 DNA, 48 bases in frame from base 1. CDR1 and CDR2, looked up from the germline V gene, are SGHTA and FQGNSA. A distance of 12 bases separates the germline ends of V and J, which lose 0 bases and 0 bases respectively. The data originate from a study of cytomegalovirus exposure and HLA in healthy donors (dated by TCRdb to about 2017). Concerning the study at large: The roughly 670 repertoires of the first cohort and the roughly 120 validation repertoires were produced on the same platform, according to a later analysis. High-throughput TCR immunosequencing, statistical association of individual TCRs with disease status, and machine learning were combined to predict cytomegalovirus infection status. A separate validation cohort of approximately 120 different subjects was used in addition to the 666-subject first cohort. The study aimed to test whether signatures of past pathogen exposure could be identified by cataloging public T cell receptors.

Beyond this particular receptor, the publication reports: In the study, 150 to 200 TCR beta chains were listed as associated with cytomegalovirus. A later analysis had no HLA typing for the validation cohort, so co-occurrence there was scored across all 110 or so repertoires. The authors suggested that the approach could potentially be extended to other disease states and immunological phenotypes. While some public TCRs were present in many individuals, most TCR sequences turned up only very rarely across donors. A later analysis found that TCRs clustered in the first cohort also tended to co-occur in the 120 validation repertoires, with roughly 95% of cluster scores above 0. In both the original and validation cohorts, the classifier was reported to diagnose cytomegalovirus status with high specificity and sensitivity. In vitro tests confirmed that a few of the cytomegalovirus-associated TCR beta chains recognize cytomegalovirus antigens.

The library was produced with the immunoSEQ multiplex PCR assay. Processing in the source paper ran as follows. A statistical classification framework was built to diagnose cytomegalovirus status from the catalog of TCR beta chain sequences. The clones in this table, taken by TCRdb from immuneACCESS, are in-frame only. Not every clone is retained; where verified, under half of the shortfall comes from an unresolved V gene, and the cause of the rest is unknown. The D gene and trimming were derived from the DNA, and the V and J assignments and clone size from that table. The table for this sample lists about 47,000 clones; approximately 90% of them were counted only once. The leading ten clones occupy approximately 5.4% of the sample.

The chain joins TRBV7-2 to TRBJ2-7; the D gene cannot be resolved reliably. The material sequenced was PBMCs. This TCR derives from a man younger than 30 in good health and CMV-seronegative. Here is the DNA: TGTGCCAGCAGCTTAGCCCGCGGCCTCAGCTCCTACGAGCAGTACTTC. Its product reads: CASSLARGLSSYEQYF.